This T cell receptor (beta chain) appears in the sequencing data of a study of T cells in Graves' hyperthyroidism and ophthalmopathy. This clonotype was counted many times. Germline CDR1 is MNHEY and CDR2 is SVGEGT. With 2 bases clipped from V and 0 bases from J, the junction kept 6 bases outside the gene matches. The CDR3 covers 16 residues. Diagnostic decisions used clinical symptoms, serum thyroxine and TRAb, thyroid ultrasound and orbital computed tomography. TCR beta CDR3 regions were amplified from RNA transcripts. HTBI primers drove first-round RT-PCR of the TCR CDR3. TCRdb re-analysed the multiplex PCR reads in MiXCR, keeping a single row per CDR3 protein. This sample has 370,000 or so distinct CDR3 sequences, with about 13% found just once.

The chain links TRBV6-2 or TRBV6-3 to TRBJ1-1; TRBD1 agrees at 7 bases. This clonotype was obtained from a man aged 30 to 45 with Graves' hyperthyroidism that later progressed to Graves' ophthalmopathy. The sequenced material came from blood. CDR3 sequence reads: CASSYRDRLMNTEAFF. The CDR3 DNA reads TGTGCCAGCAGTTACAGGGACAGACTCATGAACACTGAAGCTTTCTTT.